This entry is about one T cell receptor beta chain. Antigen: not known. At the deep level, the assay was run. Sorted-subset replicate PCRs used about 200 ng of genomic DNA. This amount corresponded to about 30,000 T cell genomes. Sequencing used immunoSEQ multiplex PCR; TCRdb keeps in-frame clones, though not all of them. The sample has about 650,000 clones, around 95% seen once. CDR1 and CDR2 from the germline V gene are MNHEY and SMNVEV (reference sequence). CDR3 length: 14 amino acids. V lost 3 bases and J lost 5, with 13 bases in between. This sample stems from a study of shared clonotypes between healthy human individuals. Study-wide results and limits: Sharing across four donors was highest in naive CD4 (roughly 5%) and lowest in memory CD8 (around 0.4%).

Naive CD8 cells comprised CD45RO-negative, CCR7-positively selected cells, excluding terminally differentiated effector memory CD45RA+ cells. Those who donated, Caucasian adults without exception, all lived in Nashville, Tennessee. Sequencing input: naive CD8+ T cells sorted from blood. This chain connects TRBV27 to TRBJ2-5; D possibly corresponds to TRBD2 (6 bases). This TCR derives from a woman aged 25 to 39 in good health. The CDR3 bases are TGTGCCAGCAGTTTGGGGGGAAAGGTGGAGACCCAGTACTTC. Protein sequence: CASSLGGKVETQYF.